This T cell receptor beta chain was identified in a study of T cell responses to AZD1222 COVID-19 vaccine. At the level of the study: Combined were second doses at about 4 or about 12 weeks. Overall study findings and caveats: Donors were chiefly white British, with a greater number of females, and clonal diversity was perhaps underestimated. Breadth and depth of Spike-specific TCRs rose after two AZD1222 doses. Epitopes outside B.1.351 and B.1.1.7 mutated regions reportedly drew nearly half of spike TCRs.

Remarks on this clone: Antigen unknown.

Data came from immunoSEQ multiplex PCR; TCRdb stores just in-frame clones and leaves some out. This repertoire shows 100,000 to 120,000 clones, approximately 90% found once; its top ten account for around 2.5%. Germline V gene sequence: CDR1 MGHDK, CDR2 SYGVNS. The CDR3 loop spans 11 amino acids. V was clipped by 5 bases and J by 5 bases, with 7 bases between them. This sample comprised peripheral blood, obtained on day 0 of AZD1222 vaccination. The receptor was derived from an adult in good health. The chain carries TRBV25-1 and TRBJ2-7; D uncertain. The CDR3 loop reads CASSLVNEQYF. DNA for the CDR3: TGTGCCAGCAGTCTTGTGAACGAGCAGTACTTC.